The present entry profiles one T cell receptor (beta chain) with its context. The antigen remains unidentified. These data come from a study of healthy donors' naive CD4 and CD8 T cells. As for the study in general: Donors spanned ages 20-25, 40-50 and 60-70 years, half female.

The study's findings and limits: Chains were not paired, since alpha and beta were sequenced in bulk. Positive CDR3 charge linked to CD4+ cells, negative to CD8+ cells. Most V and J genes were reportedly biased between naive CD4+ and CD8+ cells.

TCR libraries were built from approximately 0.55 ug of total RNA by linear amplification. One entry per CDR3 protein results from TCRdb running MiXCR on the reads. The table records about 200,000 distinct CDR3 sequences, about 76% of them present only once. Trimming took off 3 bases at V and 5 bases at J, with 10 bases between the two ends. Germline V gene data show CDR1 as LNHDA and CDR2 as SQIVND (reference sequence). This CDR3 spans 13 amino acids. The sequence came from a pool of human donors in good health; the sample pools cells from several healthy donors. The gene calls are TRBV19 and TRBJ1-1; no reliable D call. The specimen sequenced was naive CD4+ and CD8+ T cells sorted from blood, pooled from several donors. The CDR3 DNA reads TGTGCCAGTAGTATGCGGGAAGGGACTGAAGCTTTCTTT. Its protein product is CASSMREGTEAFF.